The T cell receptor beta chain under discussion was sequenced for a study of cytomegalovirus exposure and HLA in healthy donors. Trimming pared 8 bases from V and 0 bases from J, leaving 13 bases between. The germline V gene has CDR1 ENHRY and CDR2 SYGVKD. This CDR3 comprises 14 residues. Study observations and caveats: Whilst most TCR sequences proved rare, a subset of public TCRs occurred across many donors. The study recorded 164 TCR beta chains that were cytomegalovirus-associated.

Worth noting for this clone: Its antigen is as yet unknown.

PCR was performed using 60 Vbeta and 13 Jbeta primers. Sequenced by immunoSEQ multiplex PCR; TCRdb stores in-frame clones only, minus some. The repertoire consists of more than 95,000 clones, with more than 65% occurring once and the leading ten covering around 13%. This sequence originates from a woman between 40 and 50 years old in good health and CMV-seropositive. The sample comprised PBMCs. The V and J genes are TRBV10-3 and TRBJ2-5; D gene uncertain. In DNA form, the CDR3 reads TGTGCCATCTCTGGCAGACTCAACCAAGAGACCCAGTACTTC. Translating it yields CAISGRLNQETQYF.